This T cell receptor (beta chain) was identified during a study of blood T cell repertoires in COVID-19 (dated by TCRdb to 2018 to 2021). With regard to the full study: Samples from collaborators originated in the United States, Italy and Spain and spanned both the acute and convalescent phases of COVID-19. The prospective study material was composed of cDNA or gDNA derived from T cells, B-cell-depleted T cells, or PBMCs. Subjects who had been exposed to COVID-19, were actively infected with it, or had recovered from it provided the deeply sampled blood TCRbeta repertoires that made up the dataset. The repertoires were released in a freely available public database intended as a resource for research on the immune response to SARS-CoV-2. The samples were drawn from the first 160 participants of the ongoing ImmuneRACE study and from under 1,500 subjects provided by 6 global collaborators. Nearly every sample came with metadata listing a de-identified subject ID, COVID-19 status, age in years and sex. Where available, HLA class I and class II types were obtained from metadata supplied by the sample provider rather than from assay-based typing. Broader findings and caveats from the paper: How much clinical and demographic metadata was included differed by source and by participant, and the metadata was provided uncurated.

TCRbeta CDR3 regions were amplified from genomic DNA using the immunoSEQ Assay, a bias-controlled multiplex PCR. From the authors' description of their analysis: Within the assay, amplification of reference gene primers was used to estimate how many nucleated cells each sample contained. To quantify the absolute abundance of each unique TCRbeta CDR3 rearrangement, sequence reads were collapsed and filtered. Productive Simpson clonality was computed per sample as the square root of Simpson's diversity index over productive rearrangements. TCRdb mirrors the immuneACCESS table, restricted to in-frame sequences. Some clones are absent from its copies; in checked studies, under half trace to an unresolved V gene, and the reason for the others is unknown. The DNA was the basis for D and trimming; V, J and clone size are from that table. The sample table contains 70,000 or so clones; only one count was recorded for roughly 82% of them. The ten largest clones capture about 19% of the sample.

V gives up 2 bases and J gives up 3 bases, and the segment between their germline ends measures 5 bases. The CDR3 runs 12 amino acids, cysteine and phenylalanine included. The only DNA kept is the CDR3, 36 bases in frame from the first base. Based on the germline V gene, the CDR1 and CDR2 sequences are MNHNS and SASEGT. Collaborating institutions collected whole blood in K2EDTA tubes following their own protocols. For TCRbeta analysis, collaborators shipped samples in one of three forms: frozen whole blood, isolated PBMCs, or DNA extracted from either of those sample types. This clone was seen once. Its cognate antigen has yet to be identified. It has no much larger one-base neighbor in the sample; base qualities were not kept. This same CDR3 is encoded by further DNA sequences in the sample.

The rearrangement joined TRBV6-1 to TRBJ2-7; the best D guess is TRBD1, with 5 bases matching. The sample taken for sequencing was peripheral blood. The TCR was taken from a human donor in a cohort sampled during active COVID-19. The CDR3 loop reads CASSERGYEQYF. The DNA sequence follows: TGTGCCAGCAGTGAAAGGGGCTACGAGCAGTACTTC.